This T cell receptor (beta chain) stems from a study of cytomegalovirus exposure and HLA in healthy donors (dated by TCRdb to 2017 to 2019). Notes on the research overall: In an earlier analysis of about 560 of the donors, roughly 300 Gb of sequence data and 100 million or so unique TCR beta sequences from about 180 million T cells were reported. Every discovery cohort repertoire had been produced on one sequencing platform. Roughly 300 gigabases of sequencing data and 75 million to 85 million unique TCR sequences made up an early release that covered approximately 700 HLA-typed donors. Donor age, sex, ethnicity and CMV serostatus were compiled together with the repertoire data. The study profiled the T cell repertoires of hundreds of subjects by immunosequencing and related them to cytomegalovirus serostatus. HLA typing included class I and class II loci at four-digit resolution. Typing coverage varied by locus: roughly 620-630 donors for A, B, C, DRB1 and DQB1; 522 for DQA1; approximately 570 for DPA1; 450 to 480 for DPB1. An earlier analysis of around 580 of the donors used high-throughput TCR beta sequencing to judge whether each TCR beta V gene segment behaved as functional or pseudogenic. A later genetic analysis took genome-wide SNP genotypes for about 55% of the 666 donors and used that subset as a discovery cohort. In a later analysis, previously published TCR beta repertoires from more than 500 donors were re-analyzed and high-resolution HLA genotyping was added so that TCR occurrence patterns could be studied. In the later analysis, no new phenotypic data were used to find candidate immune exposures; instead, reliance was placed on TCR beta sequences and their occurrence across donors. To predict cytomegalovirus infection status, the study combined high-throughput TCR immunosequencing, statistical association of individual TCRs with disease status, and machine learning. Across under 500 genotyped donors of the cohort, an average of approximately 240,000 unique TCR beta nucleotide sequences per donor were sequenced, and 15% to 20% of those sequences were non-productive. Among the roughly 390 genotyped donors, approximately 77% belonged to the genetic ancestry cluster associated with self-reported Caucasian donors. About five DR-DQ haplotypes were handled as single units for association and clustering, since linkage in the cohort was strong. A separate validation cohort of about 110 different subjects was used in addition to the 666-subject first cohort. The study aimed to test whether signatures of past pathogen exposure could be identified by cataloging public T cell receptors.

Receptor libraries were prepared by the immunoSEQ multiplex PCR assay. For the multiplex PCR, a mixture combining 60 forward primers for TCR Vbeta segments and 13 reverse primers for TCR Jbeta segments was used. A multiplex PCR assay on genomic DNA amplified the CDR3 region of rearranged TCR beta genes. The Illumina HiSeq System was used to sequence the amplified TCR beta libraries as 87-base-pair reads. Per the original workflow: In a later analysis, tens of millions of unique TCR beta chains were counted across the 500 to 850 repertoires, and roughly 11 million of these chains were shared by at least two donors. Raw reads were error-corrected and collapsed into unique sequences with a nearest-neighbor algorithm that merged closely related sequences to remove PCR and sequencing errors. To assign V, D and J gene segments, CDR3 sequences were aligned to IMGT reference sequences. For a sequence to be retained, a match of at least six nucleotides was required to both a V gene segment and a J gene segment. A rearrangement was called productive if the CDR3 had no stop codons and remained in frame with V and J, and every other rearrangement was called non-productive. CDR3 was defined according to IMGT convention as the region running from the second conserved V-encoded cysteine to the conserved J-encoded phenylalanine. The earlier analysis of a few hundred of the donors excluded sequences that lacked an unambiguous match to a single V gene segment. An earlier analysis of 587 of the donors called V segments functional above 56.7% productive rearrangements and segregating when the between-donor standard deviation exceeded 5%. A statistical classification framework was built to diagnose cytomegalovirus status from the catalog of TCR beta chain sequences. A later analysis assigned V and J genes by comparing TCR nucleotide sequences with IMGT/GENE-DB human TR gene sequences. A later analysis assigned CDR3 sequences and most-parsimonious VDJ recombination scenarios with the TCRdist pipeline. In a later analysis, each TCR beta chain was defined by its CDR3 amino acid sequence together with its V-gene family, and reads lacking a unique V-gene family were excluded. As a way to deal with suspected cross-contamination and a sequencing artifact, a later analysis dropped roughly 600 nucleotide sequences that were highly shared and had low generation probability. For each public chain, a later analysis derived a clonal expansion index from normalized ranks of inferred template counts within each repertoire. Generation probabilities in a later analysis came from a VDJ recombination model fitted to out-of-frame rearrangements, and those results were checked against IGoR. In a later analysis, hypergeometric tests were used to score TCR-TCR, TCR-HLA and TCR-CMV co-occurrence, with a repertoire-size bias correction applied to TCR pairs. To estimate false discovery rates, a later analysis permuted the HLA or CMV assignments 20 times. In a later analysis, co-occurring TCRs were grouped using DBSCAN, and TCRdist sequence similarity was added for clustering within HLA-allele-positive subsets. Co-occurrence clustering excluded repertoires with fewer than 30,000 or more than 120,000 public chains, plus five with anomalous nucleotide sharing. The source is immuneACCESS, and TCRdb retained only in-frame sequences with V and J called. Part of the clones is not carried over; for the studies checked, unresolved V genes explain less than half of this, and the remainder is unexplained. Clone size and V and J calls were adopted from that table, with D and trimming inferred from the DNA. In this sample the table shows about 87,000 clones, approximately 69% of which occur a single time. The ten largest clones take up about a fifth of the sample.

The cohort comprised around 690 healthy bone marrow donors. Cohort members were all nominally healthy when sampled, although unrecorded immune exposures were likely present. The donor was CMV seropositive and belonged to the group of some 290 seropositive cohort members. Each donor provided a peripheral blood sample, and peripheral blood mononuclear cells were used for TCR beta sequencing. The Qiagen DNeasy Blood Extraction Kit was used to extract genomic DNA from the blood cell samples. Points on this clone: What this receptor recognizes is not known. Qualities for individual bases were not recorded, and no much larger clone is one base off.

CDR1 is given as MNHEY and CDR2 as SVGAGI, both from the germline V gene. The junction shows trimming of 4 bases on V and 3 bases on J, and the gene matches do not reach 4 bases of it. The cysteine opens and the phenylalanine closes a CDR3 of 14 amino acids. Only CDR3 DNA is held: 42 bases, read in frame from base 1. Paper-wide results and their limitations: This cohort had only TCR beta chains sequenced, and the lack of alpha or paired-chain data limited which features could be detected. HLA typing was unavailable for some donors at each locus, so association tests used only the typed subset. A cluster of highly shared sequence variants was judged likely to be a technical artifact of the sequencing pipeline. A later analysis found that most CMV-associated TCR beta chains appeared HLA-restricted, with HLA associations seemingly driven largely by CMV exposure. A further reported finding was that TCR beta sequences accurately predicted the HLA-A and HLA-B alleles for most subjects in the first cohort. In a later analysis, several top co-occurrence clusters were reported to appear linked to parvovirus B19, influenza, CMV and Epstein-Barr virus. The only immune exposure information available for the cohort was CMV serostatus. In a later analysis, HLA-associated TCR beta chains showed more clonal expansion and lower generation probabilities than non-associated chains that were equally common. Specific HLA alleles were associated with some 15,000 TCR beta sequences at a false discovery rate of 0.05 in a later analysis. The study gave a list of some 150 TCR beta chains associated with cytomegalovirus. According to the authors, the approach could potentially be generalized to other disease states and immunological phenotypes. Strong co-occurrence of HLA alleles, especially DR and DQ, made assigning TCR associations to individual alleles difficult. An earlier analysis of 587 of the donors showed that most TCR beta V segments appeared in productive rearrangements either about 87% or about 30% of the time, which broadly matched IMGT annotations. In a later analysis, the rate of TCR association differed among HLA loci, with DRB1 alleles having the most associated TCRs and HLA-C alleles having the fewest. An association between a missense DCLRE1C variant and V-gene and J-gene trimming of TCR beta chains was found in a later genetic analysis and replicated in an independent cohort. Compared with the approximately 670-donor mean, donors in an Asian-associated ancestry cluster had fewer N-insertions in productive TCRs, according to a later genetic analysis. Because counts were too low, under 20 rarely observed V segments, including chromosome 9 orphons, were left out of the earlier analysis of some 640 of the donors. Linkage disequilibrium might explain the correlated functional status among segregating V segments, but an unknown experimental factor could not be ruled out. Because the 87-base-pair reads could not distinguish some IMGT-functional V segments, including TRBV6-2 and TRBV6-3, those segments were excluded. While some public TCRs were present in many individuals, most TCR sequences turned up only very rarely across donors. Roughly uniform sequencing depth across donors was assumed in presence/absence analyses, although this assumption may not hold. A few of the identified cytomegalovirus-associated TCR beta chains were confirmed in vitro to be specific for cytomegalovirus antigens. Cytomegalovirus status was reported to be diagnosed by the classifier with high specificity and sensitivity in both the original and validation cohorts.

This receptor was identified in a man younger than 45 in good health and CMV-seropositive. The material sequenced was PBMCs. The chain is encoded by TRBV6-5 joined to TRBJ2-5; 8 bases in the middle match TRBD2. The encoded CDR3 is CASSSSTSEETQYF. Here is the DNA: TGTGCCAGCAGTTCATCGACTAGCGAAGAGACCCAGTACTTC.